This TCR beta chain was sequenced during a study of T-cell reconstitution after alpha-beta-depleted transplantation in children. This CDR3 is 13 amino acids long. Germline V gives CDR1 LNHDA, CDR2 SQIVND (reference sequence). V was shortened by 8 bases and J by 3 bases, with 11 bases between the two germline ends. Preparation of the TCRbeta library was carried out with unique molecular identifiers. Each CDR3 protein is one row after TCRdb ran MiXCR on the PCR reads. Counted here are hundreds of thousands of distinct CDR3 sequences, around a sixth occurring once; the ten biggest clones make up under 1.2%. This clonotype was detected only a few times.

The rearrangement links TRBV19 to TRBJ1-5, with D uncertain. This clonotype was sampled from a human donor who donated a stem cell graft to a child with acute myeloid leukemia. The starting material was PBMCs from the stem cell graft donor, obtained from the stem cell graft. The CDR3 is CASAGRYNQPQHF. Here the CDR3 DNA reads TGTGCCAGTGCTGGACGGTACAATCAGCCCCAGCATTTT.